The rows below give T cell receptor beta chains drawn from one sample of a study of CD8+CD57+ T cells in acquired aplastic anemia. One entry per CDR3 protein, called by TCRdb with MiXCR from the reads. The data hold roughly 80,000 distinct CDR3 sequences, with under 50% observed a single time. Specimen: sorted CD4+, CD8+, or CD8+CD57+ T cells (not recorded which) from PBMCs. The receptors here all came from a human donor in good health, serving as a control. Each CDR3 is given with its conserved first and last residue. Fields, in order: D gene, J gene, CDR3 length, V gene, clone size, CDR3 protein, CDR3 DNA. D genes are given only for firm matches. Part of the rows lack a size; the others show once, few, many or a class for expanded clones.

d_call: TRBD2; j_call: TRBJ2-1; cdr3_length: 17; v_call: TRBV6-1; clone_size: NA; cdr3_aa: CASTDTTSGNAYNEQFF; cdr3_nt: TGTGCCAGCACTGATACGACTAGCGGGAACGCCTACAATGAGCAGTTCTTC
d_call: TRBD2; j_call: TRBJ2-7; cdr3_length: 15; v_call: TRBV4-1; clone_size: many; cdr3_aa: CASSPYSGGPYEQYF; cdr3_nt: TGCGCCAGCAGCCCCTATAGCGGGGGCCCCTACGAGCAGTACTTC
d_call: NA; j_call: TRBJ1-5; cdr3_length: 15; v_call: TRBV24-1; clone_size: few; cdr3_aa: CATSDPGRGSQPQHF; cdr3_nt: TGTGCCACCAGTGACCCGGGCCGTGGCTCCCAGCCCCAGCATTTT
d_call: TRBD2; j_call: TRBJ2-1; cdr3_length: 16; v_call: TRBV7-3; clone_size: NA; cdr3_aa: CASSPSGGTRYNEQFF; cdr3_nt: TGTGCCAGCAGCCCATCAGGCGGGACTAGGTACAATGAGCAGTTCTTC
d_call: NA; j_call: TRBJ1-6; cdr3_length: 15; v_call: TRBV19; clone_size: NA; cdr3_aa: CASSNLGGLGSPLHF; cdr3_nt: TGTGCCAGTAGTAACTTGGGCGGCCTAGGATCACCCCTCCACTTT
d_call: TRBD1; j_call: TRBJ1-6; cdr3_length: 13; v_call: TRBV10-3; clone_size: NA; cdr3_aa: CATRTGGNSPLHF; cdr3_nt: TGTGCCACGAGGACAGGGGGAAATTCACCCCTCCACTTT
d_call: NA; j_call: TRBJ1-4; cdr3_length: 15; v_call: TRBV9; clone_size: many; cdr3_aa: CASSVGAATNEKLFF; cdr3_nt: TGTGCCAGCAGCGTAGGGGCAGCAACTAATGAAAAACTGTTTTTT
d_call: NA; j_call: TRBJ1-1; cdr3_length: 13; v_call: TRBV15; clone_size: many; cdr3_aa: CATSRDLQGEAFF; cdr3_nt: TGTGCCACCAGCAGAGATCTCCAGGGTGAAGCTTTCTTT
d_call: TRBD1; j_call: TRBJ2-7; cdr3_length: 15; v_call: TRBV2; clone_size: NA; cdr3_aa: CASRRSGTASYEQYF; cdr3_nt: TGTGCCAGCAGACGATCCGGGACAGCCTCCTACGAGCAGTACTTC
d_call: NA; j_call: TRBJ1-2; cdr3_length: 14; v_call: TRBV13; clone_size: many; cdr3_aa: CASSFDGTIYGYTF; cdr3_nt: TGTGCCAGCAGCTTTGATGGTACAATCTATGGCTACACCTTC
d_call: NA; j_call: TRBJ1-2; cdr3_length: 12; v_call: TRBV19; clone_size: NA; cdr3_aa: CASSISDYGYTF; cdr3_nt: TGTGCCAGTAGTATATCAGACTATGGCTACACCTTC
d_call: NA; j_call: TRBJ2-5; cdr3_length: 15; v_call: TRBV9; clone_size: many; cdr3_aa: CASSVGGGVQETQYF; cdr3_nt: TGTGCCAGCAGCGTCGGAGGGGGCGTTCAAGAGACCCAGTACTTC
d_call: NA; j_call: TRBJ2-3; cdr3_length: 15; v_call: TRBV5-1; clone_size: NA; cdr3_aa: CASSSIQDNTDTQYF; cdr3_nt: TGCGCCAGCAGCTCTATACAGGATAATACAGATACGCAGTATTTT
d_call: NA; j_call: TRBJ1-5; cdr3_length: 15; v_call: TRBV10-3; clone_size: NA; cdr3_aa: CAIRWYPAFNQPQHF; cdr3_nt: TGTGCCATTAGGTGGTACCCCGCCTTCAATCAGCCCCAGCATTTT
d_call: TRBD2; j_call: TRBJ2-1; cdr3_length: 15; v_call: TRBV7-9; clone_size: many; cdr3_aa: CASSLAGGMRNEQFF; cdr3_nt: TGTGCCAGCAGCTTAGCGGGGGGGATGCGGAATGAGCAGTTCTTC
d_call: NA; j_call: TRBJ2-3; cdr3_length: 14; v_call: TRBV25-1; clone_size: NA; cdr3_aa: CASRDSSSTDTQYF; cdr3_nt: TGTGCCAGCAGGGATTCATCTAGCACAGATACGCAGTATTTT
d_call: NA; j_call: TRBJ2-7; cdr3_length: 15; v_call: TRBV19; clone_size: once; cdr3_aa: CACSGNSLTHYEQYF; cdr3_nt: TGTGCCTGTAGTGGTAATTCACTTACCCACTACGAGCAGTACTTC
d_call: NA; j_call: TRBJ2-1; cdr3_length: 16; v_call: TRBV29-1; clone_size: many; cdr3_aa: CSVEGPGTRSYNEQFF; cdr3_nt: TGCAGCGTTGAAGGGCCCGGGACCCGATCCTACAATGAGCAGTTCTTC
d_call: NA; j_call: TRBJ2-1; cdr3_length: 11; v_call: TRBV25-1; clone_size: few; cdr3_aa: CASGPYNEQFF; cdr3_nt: TGTGCTAGCGGACCCTACAATGAGCAGTTCTTC
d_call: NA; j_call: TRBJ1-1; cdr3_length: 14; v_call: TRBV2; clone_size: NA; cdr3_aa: CASSALNGNTEAFF; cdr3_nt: TGTGCCAGCAGTGCGCTGAACGGGAACACTGAAGCTTTCTTT
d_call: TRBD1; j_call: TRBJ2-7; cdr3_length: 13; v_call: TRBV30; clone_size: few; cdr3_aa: CAWVDRSSYEQYF; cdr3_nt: TGTGCCTGGGTGGACAGGAGCTCCTACGAGCAGTACTTC
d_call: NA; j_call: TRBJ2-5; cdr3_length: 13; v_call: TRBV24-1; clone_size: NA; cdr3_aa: CASTGTSRETQYF; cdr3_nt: TGTGCCAGCACTGGGACATCCAGAGAGACCCAGTACTTC
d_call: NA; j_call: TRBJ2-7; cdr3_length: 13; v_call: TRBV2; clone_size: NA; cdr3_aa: CASSVPGGYEQYF; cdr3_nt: TGTGCCAGCAGCGTACCCGGAGGCTACGAGCAGTACTTC
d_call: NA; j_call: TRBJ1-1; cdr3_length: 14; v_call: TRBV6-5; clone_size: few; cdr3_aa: CASSSRGRNTEAFF; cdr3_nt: TGTGCCAGCAGTTCCAGGGGACGGAACACTGAAGCTTTCTTT
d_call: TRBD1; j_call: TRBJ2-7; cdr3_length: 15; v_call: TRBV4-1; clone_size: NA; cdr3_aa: CASSQGGTGLSEQYF; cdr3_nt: TGCGCCAGCAGCCAGGGTGGGACAGGGCTGTCCGAGCAGTACTTC
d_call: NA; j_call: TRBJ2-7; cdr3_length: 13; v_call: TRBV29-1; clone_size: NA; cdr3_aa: CSVAGSSSYEQYF; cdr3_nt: TGCAGCGTAGCCGGGTCCAGCTCCTACGAGCAGTACTTC
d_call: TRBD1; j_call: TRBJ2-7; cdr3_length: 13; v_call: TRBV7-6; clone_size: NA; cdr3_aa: CAPGQGKPYEQYF; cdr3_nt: TGTGCCCCGGGACAGGGTAAACCCTACGAGCAGTACTTC
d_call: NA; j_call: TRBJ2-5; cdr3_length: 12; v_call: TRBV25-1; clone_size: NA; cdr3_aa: CASRDPKETQYF; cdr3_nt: TGTGCCAGCAGGGACCCCAAAGAGACCCAGTACTTC
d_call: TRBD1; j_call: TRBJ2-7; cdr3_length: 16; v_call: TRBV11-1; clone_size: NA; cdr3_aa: CASSSLGTGVNYEQYF; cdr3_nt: TGTGCCAGCAGCAGCCTTGGGACAGGGGTTAATTACGAGCAGTACTTC
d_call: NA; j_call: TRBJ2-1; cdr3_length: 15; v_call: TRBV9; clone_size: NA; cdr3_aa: CASSLGQTSSHEQFF; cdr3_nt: TGTGCCAGCAGCCTGGGACAAACTTCGTCCCATGAGCAGTTCTTC
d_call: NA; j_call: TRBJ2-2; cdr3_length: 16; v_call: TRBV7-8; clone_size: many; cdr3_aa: CASSLARIRGTGELFF; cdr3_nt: TGTGCCAGCAGCTTAGCGAGGATTCGCGGCACCGGGGAGCTGTTTTTT
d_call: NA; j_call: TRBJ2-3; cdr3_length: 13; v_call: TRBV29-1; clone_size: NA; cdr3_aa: CSVEHNQKDTQYF; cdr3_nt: TGCAGCGTTGAACACAATCAGAAGGATACGCAGTATTTT
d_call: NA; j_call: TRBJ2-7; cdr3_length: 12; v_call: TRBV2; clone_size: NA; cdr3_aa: CASRSQAHEQYF; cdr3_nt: TGTGCCAGCAGGTCCCAGGCCCACGAGCAGTACTTC
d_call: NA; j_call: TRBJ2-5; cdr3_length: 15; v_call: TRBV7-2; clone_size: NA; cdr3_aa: CASSLTLRVDTAQYF; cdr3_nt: TGTGCCAGCAGCTTAACCTTGAGGGTAGATACGGCCCAGTACTTC
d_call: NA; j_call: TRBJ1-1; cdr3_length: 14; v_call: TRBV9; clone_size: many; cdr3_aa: CASSAYTRETEAFF; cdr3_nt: TGTGCCAGCAGCGCCTACACTAGAGAAACTGAAGCTTTCTTT
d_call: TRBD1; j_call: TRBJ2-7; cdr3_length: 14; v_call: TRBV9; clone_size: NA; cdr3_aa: CASREGQDLYEQYF; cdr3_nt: TGTGCCAGCAGGGAGGGACAGGACCTATACGAGCAGTACTTC
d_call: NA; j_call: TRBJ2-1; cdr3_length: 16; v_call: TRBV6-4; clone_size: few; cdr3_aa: CASSDSPGSWYNEQFF; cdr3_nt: TGTGCCAGCAGTGACTCCCCCGGGAGTTGGTACAATGAGCAGTTCTTC
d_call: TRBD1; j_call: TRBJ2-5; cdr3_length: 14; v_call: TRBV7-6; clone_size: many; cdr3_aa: CASSQGVEEETQYF; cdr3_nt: TGTGCCAGCAGCCAGGGGGTGGAGGAAGAGACCCAGTACTTC
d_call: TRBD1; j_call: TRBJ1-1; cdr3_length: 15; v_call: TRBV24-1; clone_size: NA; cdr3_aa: CATSDRTGVGTEAFF; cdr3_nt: TGTGCCACCAGTGATAGGACAGGGGTGGGAACTGAAGCTTTCTTT
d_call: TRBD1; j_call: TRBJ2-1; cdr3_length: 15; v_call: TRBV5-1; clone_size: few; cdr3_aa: CASRAGTGGGNEQFF; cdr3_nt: TGCGCCAGCAGGGCCGGGACAGGGGGCGGCAATGAGCAGTTCTTC
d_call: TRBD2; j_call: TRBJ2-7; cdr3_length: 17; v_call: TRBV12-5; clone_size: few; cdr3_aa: CASGLVIMAGGQSEQYF; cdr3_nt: TGTGCTAGTGGTTTGGTAATAATGGCGGGGGGCCAGTCCGAGCAGTACTTC
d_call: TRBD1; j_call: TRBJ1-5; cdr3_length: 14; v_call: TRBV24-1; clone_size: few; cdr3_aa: CATSEGQGNQPQHF; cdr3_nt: TGTGCCACCAGTGAGGGACAGGGCAATCAGCCCCAGCATTTT
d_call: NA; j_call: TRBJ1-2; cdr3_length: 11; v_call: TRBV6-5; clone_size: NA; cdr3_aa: CASSSVYGYTF; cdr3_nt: TGTGCCAGCAGTTCCGTCTATGGCTACACCTTC
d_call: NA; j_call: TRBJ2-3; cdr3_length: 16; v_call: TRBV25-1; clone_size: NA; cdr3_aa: CASSEGGGGGTDTQYF; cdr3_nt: TGTGCCAGCAGCGAGGGGGGGGGCGGGGGCACAGATACGCAGTATTTT
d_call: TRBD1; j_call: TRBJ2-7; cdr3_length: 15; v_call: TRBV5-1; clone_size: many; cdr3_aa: CASSLGTGEIYEQYF; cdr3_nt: TGCGCCAGCAGCTTAGGGACAGGGGAAATCTACGAGCAGTACTTC
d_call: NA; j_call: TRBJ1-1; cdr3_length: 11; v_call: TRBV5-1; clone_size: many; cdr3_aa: CASISGTEAFF; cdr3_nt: TGCGCCAGCATCTCGGGGACTGAAGCTTTCTTT
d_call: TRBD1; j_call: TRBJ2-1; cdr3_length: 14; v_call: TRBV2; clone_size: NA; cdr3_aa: CASRSGQGGDEQFF; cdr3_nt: TGTGCCAGCAGATCGGGACAGGGGGGCGATGAGCAGTTCTTC
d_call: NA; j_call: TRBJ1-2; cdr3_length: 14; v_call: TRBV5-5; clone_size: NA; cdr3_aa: CASSLVGQNYGYTF; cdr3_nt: TGTGCCAGCAGCTTGGTAGGGCAGAACTATGGCTACACCTTC
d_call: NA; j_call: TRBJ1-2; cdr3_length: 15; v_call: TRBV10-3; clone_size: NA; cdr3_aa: CAISEGEGSSWGYTF; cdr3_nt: TGTGCCATCAGTGAGGGGGAGGGCAGTTCCTGGGGCTACACCTTC
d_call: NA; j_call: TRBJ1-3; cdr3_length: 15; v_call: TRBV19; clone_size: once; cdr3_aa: CASSIGDRPGNTIYF; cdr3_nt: TGTGCCAGTAGTATCGGAGACAGGCCTGGAAACACCATATATTTT
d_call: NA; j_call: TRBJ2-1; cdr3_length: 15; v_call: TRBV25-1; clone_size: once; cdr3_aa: CASSGGASSYNEQFF; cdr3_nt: TGTGCCAGCAGTGGTGGGGCTTCCTCCTACAATGAGCAGTTCTTC
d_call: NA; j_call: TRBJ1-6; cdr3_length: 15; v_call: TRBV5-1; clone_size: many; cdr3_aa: CASSFTQGINSPLHF; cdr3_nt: TGCGCCAGCAGCTTTACCCAGGGGATCAATTCACCCCTCCACTTT
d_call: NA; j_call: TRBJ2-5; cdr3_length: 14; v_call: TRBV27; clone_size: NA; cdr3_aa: CASSSTPTDLTQYF; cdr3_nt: TGTGCCAGCAGTTCAACCCCGACGGACCTAACCCAGTACTTC
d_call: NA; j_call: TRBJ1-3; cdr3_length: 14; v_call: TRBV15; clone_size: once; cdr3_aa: CATSAGDSGNTIYF; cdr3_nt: TGTGCCACCAGCGCAGGCGACTCTGGAAACACCATATATTTT
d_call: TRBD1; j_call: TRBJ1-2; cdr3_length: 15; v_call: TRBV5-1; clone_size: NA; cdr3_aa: CASSPTTGLNYGYTF; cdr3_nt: TGCGCCAGCAGCCCGACGACAGGGTTGAACTATGGCTACACCTTC